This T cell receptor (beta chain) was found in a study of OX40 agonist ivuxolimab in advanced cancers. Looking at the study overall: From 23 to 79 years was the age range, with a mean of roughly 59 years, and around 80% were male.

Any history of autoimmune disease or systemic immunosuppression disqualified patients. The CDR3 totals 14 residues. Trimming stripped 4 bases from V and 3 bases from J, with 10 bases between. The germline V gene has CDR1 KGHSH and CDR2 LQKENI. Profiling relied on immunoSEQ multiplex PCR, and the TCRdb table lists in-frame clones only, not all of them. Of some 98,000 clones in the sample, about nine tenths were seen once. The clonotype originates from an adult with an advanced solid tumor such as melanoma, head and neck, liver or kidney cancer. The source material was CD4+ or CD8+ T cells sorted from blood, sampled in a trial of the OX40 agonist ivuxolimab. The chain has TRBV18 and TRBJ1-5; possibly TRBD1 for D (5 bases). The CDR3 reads CASSQSGSNQPQHF. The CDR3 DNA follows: TGTGCCAGCTCACAGTCAGGGTCCAATCAGCCCCAGCATTTT. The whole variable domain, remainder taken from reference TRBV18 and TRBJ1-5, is NAGVMQNPRHLVRRRGQEARLRCSPMKGHSHVYWYRQLPEEGLKFMVYLQKENIIDESGMPKERFSAEFPKEGPSILRIQQVVRGDSAAYFCASSQSGSNQPQHFGDGTRLSIL.